The following is a T cell receptor beta chain sequence with its context. Its target is unknown. The entry originates in a study of blood T cells in healthy people across ages. Study details: Every two T cells gave about one barcoded beta molecule via template switching.

The authors ran a second PCR of 7 to 11 cycles using a sample-barcoded 5' primer and a J-beta primer mix. Each TCR beta cDNA got a 12-nucleotide random molecular identifier. TCRdb used MiXCR to reprocess the 5' RACE reads, holding one entry per CDR3 protein. The repertoire holds over 700,000 distinct CDR3 sequences, with about 53% as singletons. Findings of the study overall: Higher naive T cell percentage went strongly together with higher TCR beta diversity. Age brought a roughly linear fall in TCR beta diversity measured per million T cells.

The CDR3 extends over 17 amino acids. The V gene's germline CDR1 is DFQATT and CDR2 SNEGSKA (reference sequence). The V gene lost 2 bases and the J gene lost 0 bases, with 17 bases spanning the gap. This receptor was taken from a man of 80 years or more in good health. This chain links TRBV20-1 with TRBJ2-1; no reliable D call. Sequenced input: blood. CDR3 loop: CSARSQSEPSSYNEQFF. CDR3 in DNA: TGCAGTGCTAGAAGTCAGTCCGAGCCAAGCTCCTACAATGAGCAGTTCTTC.